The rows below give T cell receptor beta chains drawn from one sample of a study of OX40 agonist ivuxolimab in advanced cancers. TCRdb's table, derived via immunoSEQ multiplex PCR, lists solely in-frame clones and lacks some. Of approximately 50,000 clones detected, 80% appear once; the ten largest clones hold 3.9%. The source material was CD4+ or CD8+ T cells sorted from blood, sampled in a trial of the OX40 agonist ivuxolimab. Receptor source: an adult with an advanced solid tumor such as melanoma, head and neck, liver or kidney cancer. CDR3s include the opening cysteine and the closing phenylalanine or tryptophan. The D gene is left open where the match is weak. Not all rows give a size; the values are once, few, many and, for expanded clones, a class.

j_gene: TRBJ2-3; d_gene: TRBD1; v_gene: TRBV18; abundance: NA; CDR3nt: TGTGCCAGCTCACCGCCACAGGGGGATAGGGATACGCAGTATTTT; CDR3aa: CASSPPQGDRDTQYF
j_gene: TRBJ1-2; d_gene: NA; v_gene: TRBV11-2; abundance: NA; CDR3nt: TGTGCCAGCAGCTCCTCCAGGGAGAACTTCTATGGCTACACCTTC; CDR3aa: CASSSSRENFYGYTF
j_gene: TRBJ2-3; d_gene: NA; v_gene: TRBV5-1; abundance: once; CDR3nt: TGCGCCAGCAGCTTGGCCAAGAGGGGCAGGGAAGTGACAGATACGCAGTATTTT; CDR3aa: CASSLAKRGREVTDTQYF
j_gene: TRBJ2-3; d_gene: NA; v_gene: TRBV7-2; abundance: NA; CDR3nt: TGTGCCAGCAGCTTAGAAGATTGGGGGAGCACAGATACGCAGTATTTT; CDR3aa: CASSLEDWGSTDTQYF
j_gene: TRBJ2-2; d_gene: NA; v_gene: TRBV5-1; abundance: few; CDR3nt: TGCGCCAGCAGCTTGGACGGGAACACCGGGGAGCTGTTTTTT; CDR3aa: CASSLDGNTGELFF
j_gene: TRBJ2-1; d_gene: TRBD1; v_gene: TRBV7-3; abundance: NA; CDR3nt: TGTGCCAGCAGCGCCAACAGGGGTGGTGTGAATGAGCAGTTCTTC; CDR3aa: CASSANRGGVNEQFF
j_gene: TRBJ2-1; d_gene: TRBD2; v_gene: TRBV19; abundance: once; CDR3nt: TGTGCCAGTAGTGGCGGGAGGTCCTACAATGAGCAGTTCTTC; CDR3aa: CASSGGRSYNEQFF
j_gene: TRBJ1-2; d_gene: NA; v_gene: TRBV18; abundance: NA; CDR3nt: TGTGCCAGCTCACTTACAGGGTCAGCTAACTATGGCTACACCTTC; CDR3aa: CASSLTGSANYGYTF
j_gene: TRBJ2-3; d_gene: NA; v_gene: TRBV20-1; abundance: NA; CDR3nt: TGCAGTGCCCCCAGGGGTAATACGCAGTATTTT; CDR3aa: CSAPRGNTQYF
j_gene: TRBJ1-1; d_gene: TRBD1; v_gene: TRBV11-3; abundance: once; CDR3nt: TGTGCCAGCAGCCTTCGACAGGGTACTGAAGCTTTCTTT; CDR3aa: CASSLRQGTEAFF
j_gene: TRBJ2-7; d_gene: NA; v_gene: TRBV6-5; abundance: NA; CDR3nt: TGTGCCAGCAGCCCACCCGGGAGCCGGATGGGCGAGCAGTACTTC; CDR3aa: CASSPPGSRMGEQYF